Considering frequency, the clone carrying this TCR beta chain is medium-sized. In germline, CDR1 is SQVTM, CDR2 ANQGSEA. The CDR3 runs to 11 residues. TRB rearrangements were amplified by touch-down multiplex PCR with mixed TRB-A/B primers. Reprocessing the multiplex PCR reads, TCRdb reports a single entry for every CDR3 protein and omits DNA. This listing includes over 9,000 distinct CDR3 sequences. The data stem from a study of T cell clusters in autoimmune cytopenias. TRB amplification used 250 ng of peripheral blood genomic DNA. Material for sequencing was peripheral blood. The receptor was isolated from a human donor with an autoimmune cytopenia or autoimmune hepatitis (not recorded which). This chain uses TRBV29-1 with TRBJ1-2; TCRdb's D call of TRBD1 is untestable without DNA. CDR3 region: CSVDRGQGYTF. Complete variable domain (other parts from reference TRBV29-1 and TRBJ1-2): SAVISQKPSRDICQRGTSLTIQCQVDSQVTMMFWYRQQPGQSLTLIATANQGSEATYESGFVIDKFPISRPNLTFSTLTVSNMSPEDSSIYLCSVDRGQGYTFGSGTRLTVV.